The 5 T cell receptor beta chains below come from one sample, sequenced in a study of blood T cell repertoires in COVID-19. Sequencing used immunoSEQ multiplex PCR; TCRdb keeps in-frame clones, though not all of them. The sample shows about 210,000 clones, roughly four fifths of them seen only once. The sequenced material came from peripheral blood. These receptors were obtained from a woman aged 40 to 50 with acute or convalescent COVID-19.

CDR3 sequence (DNA): TGTGCCAGCAGCCCCGACAGAAACTATGGCTACACCTTC. It translates to CASSPDRNYGYTF. This sequence joins TRBV11-2 and TRBJ1-2; D perhaps matches TRBD1 (5 bases). CDR3 length: 13 residues. Germline CDR1 is SGHAT and CDR2 is FQNNGV. Trimming stripped 5 bases from V and 2 bases from J, with 9 bases between.

CDR3 region: CARSTTLGQGSISTDTQYF. The CDR3 coding sequence is TGTGCCAGAAGCACCACGCTCGGACAGGGTTCAATTAGCACAGATACGCAGTATTTT. The chain carries TRBV5-3 and TRBJ2-3; TRBD1 aligns across 8 bases. TRBV5-3 is flagged as an ORF with uncertain function. This CDR3 comprises 19 residues. Trimming at V came to 4 bases and at J to 0 bases, leaving 16 bases not matched to a gene.

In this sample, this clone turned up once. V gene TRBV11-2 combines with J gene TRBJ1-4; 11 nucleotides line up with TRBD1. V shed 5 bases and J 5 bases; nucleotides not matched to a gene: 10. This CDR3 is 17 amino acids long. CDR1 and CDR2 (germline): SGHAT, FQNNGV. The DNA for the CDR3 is TGTGCCAGCAGCAGGACAGGGGGCCCTACTCCCAATGAAAAACTGTTTTTT. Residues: CASSRTGGPTPNEKLFF.

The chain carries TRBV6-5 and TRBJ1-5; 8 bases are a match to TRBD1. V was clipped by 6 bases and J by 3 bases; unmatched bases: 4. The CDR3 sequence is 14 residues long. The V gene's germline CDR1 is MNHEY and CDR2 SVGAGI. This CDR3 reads CASRTTGANQPQHF. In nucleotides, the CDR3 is TGTGCCAGCAGAACGACAGGGGCCAATCAGCCCCAGCATTTT.

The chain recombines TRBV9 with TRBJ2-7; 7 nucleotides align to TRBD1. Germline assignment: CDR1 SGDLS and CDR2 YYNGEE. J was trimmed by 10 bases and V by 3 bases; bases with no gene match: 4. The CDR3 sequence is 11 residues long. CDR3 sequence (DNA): TGTGCCAGCAGCGCGGGACAGATCCAGTACTTC. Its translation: CASSAGQIQYF.